These T cell receptor beta chains were read from a single sample in a study of blood T cell repertoires in COVID-19. Sequencing used immunoSEQ multiplex PCR; TCRdb keeps in-frame clones, though not all of them. This repertoire shows more than 200,000 clones, more than 75% found once; its top ten account for over 4.5%. The sequencing sample was made of peripheral blood. The receptors come from a man older than 75 with acute or convalescent COVID-19. Both conserved end residues are part of each CDR3. Each record gives: clone size, J gene, D gene, V gene, CDR3 DNA, CDR3 protein. D genes are given only for firm matches. Clone sizes are given selectively: once, few, many, or a class where the clone is expanded.

clone_size: NA
j_call: TRBJ2-3
d_call: NA
v_call: TRBV7-2
cdr3_nt: TGTGCCAGCAGCCCACGACTAGTAAGGAGCTCAGATACGCAGTATTTT
cdr3_aa: CASSPRLVRSSDTQYF

clone_size: NA
j_call: TRBJ1-2
d_call: NA
v_call: TRBV19
cdr3_nt: TGTGCCAGTAGTACCCGGACAGAAACTAACTATGGCTACACCTTC
cdr3_aa: CASSTRTETNYGYTF

clone_size: once
j_call: TRBJ1-1
d_call: TRBD1
v_call: TRBV5-1
cdr3_nt: TGCGCCAGCAGCAAAACCGGGACAGTGAGCATGAACACTGAAGCTTTCTTT
cdr3_aa: CASSKTGTVSMNTEAFF

clone_size: NA
j_call: TRBJ1-2
d_call: TRBD1
v_call: TRBV20-1
cdr3_nt: TGCAGTGCTAGTCCGGTAGACAGGGGCCCCTATGGCTACACCTTC
cdr3_aa: CSASPVDRGPYGYTF

clone_size: NA
j_call: TRBJ2-3
d_call: TRBD1
v_call: TRBV27
cdr3_nt: TGTGCCAGCAGTTTATCTAGGGGGCAGGGTTTGGTGACAGATACGCAGTATTTT
cdr3_aa: CASSLSRGQGLVTDTQYF

clone_size: NA
j_call: TRBJ2-6
d_call: TRBD1
v_call: TRBV27
cdr3_nt: TGTGCCAGCAGCCAGGACAGGGCGAGAGCCAACGTCCTGACTTTC
cdr3_aa: CASSQDRARANVLTF

clone_size: NA
j_call: TRBJ1-6
d_call: NA
v_call: TRBV18
cdr3_nt: TGTGCCAGCTCCCAGGGTGAGGCTGGGTCACCCCTCCACTTT
cdr3_aa: CASSQGEAGSPLHF

clone_size: NA
j_call: TRBJ1-4
d_call: TRBD1
v_call: TRBV5-1
cdr3_nt: TGCGCCAGCAGCTTCTGGACAGGGGCTGAAAAACTGTTTTTT
cdr3_aa: CASSFWTGAEKLFF

clone_size: NA
j_call: TRBJ2-1
d_call: NA
v_call: TRBV6-2/TRBV6-3
cdr3_nt: TGTGCCAGCAGTTATTTCGGCAATGAGCAGTTCTTC
cdr3_aa: CASSYFGNEQFF

clone_size: NA
j_call: TRBJ2-1
d_call: NA
v_call: TRBV11-3
cdr3_nt: TGTGCCAGCAGCTTAGACTCCCAACGGTACAATGAGCAGTTCTTC
cdr3_aa: CASSLDSQRYNEQFF

clone_size: NA
j_call: TRBJ1-2
d_call: TRBD1
v_call: TRBV24-1
cdr3_nt: TGTGCCACCAGCTCGGGGGGACAGGAGCACTATGGCTACACCTTC
cdr3_aa: CATSSGGQEHYGYTF

clone_size: NA
j_call: TRBJ1-5
d_call: NA
v_call: TRBV30
cdr3_nt: TGTGCCTGGATGGGGAAAGGACATAGCAATCAGCCCCAGCATTTT
cdr3_aa: CAWMGKGHSNQPQHF

clone_size: NA
j_call: TRBJ1-5
d_call: NA
v_call: TRBV18
cdr3_nt: TGTGCCAGCTCACCACCGGGGGCGGGGGATCAGCCCCAGCATTTT
cdr3_aa: CASSPPGAGDQPQHF

clone_size: NA
j_call: TRBJ1-1
d_call: NA
v_call: TRBV12-3/TRBV12-4
cdr3_nt: TGTGCCAGCATTCAGGGGCTGACTGAAGCTTTCTTT
cdr3_aa: CASIQGLTEAFF

clone_size: NA
j_call: TRBJ1-2
d_call: NA
v_call: TRBV6-5
cdr3_nt: TGTGCCAGCAGTTTACTCGGGAGTGGCTACACCTTC
cdr3_aa: CASSLLGSGYTF

clone_size: NA
j_call: TRBJ2-5
d_call: NA
v_call: TRBV25-1
cdr3_nt: TGTGCCAGCAGTGAATCCGTTTTTCAAGAGACCCAGTACTTC
cdr3_aa: CASSESVFQETQYF

clone_size: NA
j_call: TRBJ1-1
d_call: NA
v_call: TRBV7-9
cdr3_nt: TGTGCCAGCAGTTCTGTGACTCTACGGGACACTGAAGCTTTCTTT
cdr3_aa: CASSSVTLRDTEAFF

clone_size: NA
j_call: TRBJ2-6
d_call: NA
v_call: TRBV18
cdr3_nt: TGTGCCAGCTCACCTCAGGGTCCCGCTGGCTCTGGGGCCAACGTCCTGACTTTC
cdr3_aa: CASSPQGPAGSGANVLTF

clone_size: NA
j_call: TRBJ2-7
d_call: TRBD2
v_call: TRBV7-2
cdr3_nt: TGTGCCAGCAGCCTTAGCGGGAGGGCCGGGTACGAGCAGTACTTC
cdr3_aa: CASSLSGRAGYEQYF

clone_size: once
j_call: TRBJ2-3
d_call: TRBD2
v_call: TRBV7-2
cdr3_nt: TGTGCCAGCAGCTTAGGGCTAGCGGGAGATACGCAGTATTTT
cdr3_aa: CASSLGLAGDTQYF

clone_size: NA
j_call: TRBJ1-5
d_call: TRBD1
v_call: TRBV28
cdr3_nt: TGTGCCAGCAGGGCAGGACAGGGTGGGCAGCCCCAGCATTTT
cdr3_aa: CASRAGQGGQPQHF

clone_size: NA
j_call: TRBJ1-1
d_call: NA
v_call: TRBV6-1
cdr3_nt: TGTGCCAGCAGTGAGCCAAGGAAACAGCGGGACACTGAAGCTTTCTTT
cdr3_aa: CASSEPRKQRDTEAFF

clone_size: NA
j_call: TRBJ1-5
d_call: TRBD1
v_call: TRBV5-6
cdr3_nt: TGTGCCAGCAGCTTAAGACAGGGTGGGCAGCCCCAGCATTTT
cdr3_aa: CASSLRQGGQPQHF

clone_size: NA
j_call: TRBJ2-3
d_call: TRBD2
v_call: TRBV24-1
cdr3_nt: TGTGCCACCAGTGATTTGGCGGGCGGGAGTTGGGATACGCAGTATTTT
cdr3_aa: CATSDLAGGSWDTQYF

clone_size: NA
j_call: TRBJ2-1
d_call: TRBD2
v_call: TRBV19
cdr3_nt: TGTGCCAGTAGGAGGGGACTAGCGGGAGTAGGTGAGCAGTTCTTC
cdr3_aa: CASRRGLAGVGEQFF

clone_size: NA
j_call: TRBJ2-2
d_call: TRBD2
v_call: TRBV2
cdr3_nt: TGTGCCAGCAGTGATAAGTCTAGCGGGAGCGCCGGGGAGCTGTTTTTT
cdr3_aa: CASSDKSSGSAGELFF

clone_size: NA
j_call: TRBJ1-5
d_call: TRBD1
v_call: TRBV2
cdr3_nt: TGTGCCAGCAGTTTAGACAGGGGGGATCAGCCCCAGCATTTT
cdr3_aa: CASSLDRGDQPQHF

clone_size: NA
j_call: TRBJ1-1
d_call: TRBD1
v_call: TRBV6-5
cdr3_nt: TGTGCCAGCAGCTGGACAGGGGGGAACACTGAAGCTTTCTTT
cdr3_aa: CASSWTGGNTEAFF

clone_size: NA
j_call: TRBJ1-1
d_call: TRBD1
v_call: TRBV7-8
cdr3_nt: TGTGCCAGCAGCTTAGACGCTGTCAGGGGGTTGAACACTGAAGCTTTCTTT
cdr3_aa: CASSLDAVRGLNTEAFF

clone_size: once
j_call: TRBJ1-2
d_call: NA
v_call: TRBV2
cdr3_nt: TGTGCCAGCAGTACGGACATGAACTATGGCTACACCTTC
cdr3_aa: CASSTDMNYGYTF

clone_size: NA
j_call: TRBJ1-1
d_call: NA
v_call: TRBV12-3/TRBV12-4
cdr3_nt: TGTGCCAGCAGTTTGACAGAAGCTTTCTTT
cdr3_aa: CASSLTEAFF

clone_size: NA
j_call: TRBJ2-7
d_call: TRBD2
v_call: TRBV10-1
cdr3_nt: TGCGCCAGCAGTGAGGGTACTAGCGGGACCTACGAGCAGTACTTC
cdr3_aa: CASSEGTSGTYEQYF

clone_size: NA
j_call: TRBJ2-3
d_call: TRBD2
v_call: TRBV5-1
cdr3_nt: TGCGCCAGCAGGCCCATACTAGCGGGCACAGATACGCAGTATTTT
cdr3_aa: CASRPILAGTDTQYF

clone_size: NA
j_call: TRBJ2-7
d_call: NA
v_call: TRBV28
cdr3_nt: TGTGCCAGCAGGGAGGGGGCAGGTGAGCAGTACTTC
cdr3_aa: CASREGAGEQYF

clone_size: once
j_call: TRBJ1-5
d_call: TRBD1
v_call: TRBV28
cdr3_nt: TGTGCCAGCAGTTTGGGGGACAGCAATAGCAATCAGCCCCAGCATTTT
cdr3_aa: CASSLGDSNSNQPQHF